This record covers a single T cell receptor (beta chain). No antigen is known for it. Vbeta (60) and Jbeta (13) primers were used in the PCR. Authors' processing steps: There were about 80 million unique TCR beta chains by a later count, and 10 million to 12 million of them were shared. TCRdb keeps only in-frame clones here, not all; method: immunoSEQ multiplex PCR. From that table come the V and J calls and clone size; the DNA was used to work out D and trimming. The sample consists of 100,000 to 150,000 clones, around 78% of them appearing once. The data belong to a study of cytomegalovirus exposure and HLA in healthy donors. Whole-study context: The Caucasian-associated ancestry cluster contained 81% of the approximately 400 genotyped donors.

The length of the CDR3 is 13 residues. Whole-study findings and limits: Rare TCR sequences predominated, though certain public TCRs were found in many donors. On later analysis, the bulk of CMV-associated TCR beta chains appeared to be HLA-restricted.

The TCR comes from a man between 35 and 55 years old in good health and CMV-seronegative. The chain uses TRBV21-1 and TRBJ2-7; TRBD1 is the table's D call and was not checked against the DNA. TRBV21-1 is a documented pseudogene. Sequences were obtained from PBMCs. The CDR3: CASSKDRVYEQYF. In DNA form, the CDR3 reads TGTGCCAGCAGCAAGGACAGGGTGTACGAGCAGTACTTC.